This T cell receptor beta chain derives from a study of technical replicates of blood from a few donors. Measured with immunoSEQ multiplex PCR; TCRdb has only the in-frame clones, and not every one. Of around 73,000 clones in the sample, around nine tenths were seen once. The material sequenced was PBMCs. This TCR came from a human donor in good health. Some clones in this sample may be carry-over from other donors' samples.

The CDR3 DNA reads TGTGCCAGCAGTCCTGGGACTCTGAACACTGAAGCTTTCTTT. Its translation is CASSPGTLNTEAFF. This chain links TRBV2 with TRBJ1-1; TRBD1 might be the D (5 bases). The length of the CDR3 is 14 residues. V was clipped by 5 bases and J by 0 bases, with 10 bases between them. Germline CDR1 reads SNHLY; CDR2 reads FYNNEI.